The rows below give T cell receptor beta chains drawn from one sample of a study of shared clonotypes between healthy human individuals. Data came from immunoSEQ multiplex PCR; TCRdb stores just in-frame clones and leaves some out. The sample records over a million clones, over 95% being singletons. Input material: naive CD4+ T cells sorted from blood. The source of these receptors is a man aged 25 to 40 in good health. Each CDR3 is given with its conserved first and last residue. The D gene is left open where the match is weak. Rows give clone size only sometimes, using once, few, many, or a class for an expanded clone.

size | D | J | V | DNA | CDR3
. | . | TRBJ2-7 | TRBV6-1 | TGTGCCAGCAGTGAATTTCCGGCAAGTTCCTACGAGCAGTACTTC | CASSEFPASSYEQYF
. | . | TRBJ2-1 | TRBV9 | TGTGCCAGCAGCGTAGAGAGGGAGGGCCGGGGGGCCGGGTCCTACAATGAGCAGTTCTTC | CASSVEREGRGAGSYNEQFF
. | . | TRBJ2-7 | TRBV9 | TGTGCCAGCAGCCCCGAGGCACGGCTGAGCTCCTACGAGCAGTACTTC | CASSPEARLSSYEQYF
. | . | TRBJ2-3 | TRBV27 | TGTGCCAGCAGTTCATATCGCACAGATACGCAGTATTTT | CASSSYRTDTQYF
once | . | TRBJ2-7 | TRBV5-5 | TGTGCCAGCAGCCTGGGGGTAGCGGTCTACGAGCAGTACTTC | CASSLGVAVYEQYF
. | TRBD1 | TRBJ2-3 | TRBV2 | TGTGCCAGCAGCGAAGCCGGGACAGGGTTAGCAGATACGCAGTATTTT | CASSEAGTGLADTQYF
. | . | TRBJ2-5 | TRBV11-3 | TGTGCCAGCAGCTTAGAAAACCAAGAGACCCAGTACTTC | CASSLENQETQYF
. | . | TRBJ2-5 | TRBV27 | TGTGCCAGCAGTTTAACGGGGGGCCAACAGACCCAGTACTTC | CASSLTGGQQTQYF
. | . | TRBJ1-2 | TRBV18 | TGTGCCAGCTCACCAGGGAAGGATTACTATGGCTACACCTTC | CASSPGKDYYGYTF
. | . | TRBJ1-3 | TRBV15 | TGTGCCACCAGCAGAGCCCACGTGGGGGCCGGAAACACCATATATTTT | CATSRAHVGAGNTIYF
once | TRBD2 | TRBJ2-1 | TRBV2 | TGTGCCAGCAGCGGGACTAGCGGGACAGAGCAGTTCTTC | CASSGTSGTEQFF
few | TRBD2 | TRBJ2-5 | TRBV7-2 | TGTGCCAGCGGCGGGCAAGCGGGAGTGACCCAGTACTTC | CASGGQAGVTQYF
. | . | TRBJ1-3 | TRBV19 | TGTGCCAGTAGTGGGACGGCTGGAAACACCATATATTTT | CASSGTAGNTIYF
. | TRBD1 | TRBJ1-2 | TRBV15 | TGTGCCACCAGCAGAGATTCAAAGACAGGGTTTGCATTAACCTATGGCTACACCTTC | CATSRDSKTGFALTYGYTF
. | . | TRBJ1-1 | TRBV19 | TGTGCCAGTACCCAGACAGGTAACACTGAAGCTTTCTTT | CASTQTGNTEAFF
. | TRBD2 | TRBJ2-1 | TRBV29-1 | TGCAGCGTTGAAGATCTTAGCGGGATCGTCGGTGAGCAGTTCTTC | CSVEDLSGIVGEQFF
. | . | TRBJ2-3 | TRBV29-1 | TGCAGCGTTGAGGTCCTAGATACGCAGTATTTT | CSVEVLDTQYF
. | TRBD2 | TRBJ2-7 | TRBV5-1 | TGCGCCAGCAGCGGGACTAGCGGGAGATACTCCTACGAGCAGTACTTC | CASSGTSGRYSYEQYF
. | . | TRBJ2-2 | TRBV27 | TGTGCCAGCAGTTTACTGTCCATGGGGGAGCTGTTTTTT | CASSLLSMGELFF
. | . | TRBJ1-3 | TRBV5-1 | TGCGCCAGCAGCTTGCAGGGCGAAAACTCTGGAAACACCATATATTTT | CASSLQGENSGNTIYF
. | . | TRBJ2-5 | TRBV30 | TGTGCCTGGAGTGCCCTGGCTTGGGAGCAAGAGACCCAGTACTTC | CAWSALAWEQETQYF
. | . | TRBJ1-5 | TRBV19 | TGTGCCAGTAGTCAATATATCACTAGCAATCAGCCCCAGCATTTT | CASSQYITSNQPQHF
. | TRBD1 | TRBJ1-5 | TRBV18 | TGTGCCAGCTCACCGGGACAGGATCCACCCCAGCATTTT | CASSPGQDPPQHF
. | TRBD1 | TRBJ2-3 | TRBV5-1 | TGCGCCAGCAGCTTGGCGACAGGGATTCTGACAGATACGCAGTATTTT | CASSLATGILTDTQYF
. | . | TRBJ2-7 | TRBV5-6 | TGTGCCAGCAGCCGGACTCTTACCTACGAGCAGTACTTC | CASSRTLTYEQYF
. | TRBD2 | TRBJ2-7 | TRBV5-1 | TGCGCCAGCAGCGCCCCCACGGGAGGGGTCGAGCAGTACTTC | CASSAPTGGVEQYF
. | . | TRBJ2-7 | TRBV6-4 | TGTGCCAGCAGTACGATTTGGGCCTACGAGCAGTACTTC | CASSTIWAYEQYF
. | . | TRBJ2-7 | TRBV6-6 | TGTGCCAGCAGTTACCAGCAAAGAGGGGAGCAGTACTTC | CASSYQQRGEQYF
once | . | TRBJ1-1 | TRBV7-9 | TGTGCCAGCAGCGACGATGGTACGGGGAACACTGAAGCTTTCTTT | CASSDDGTGNTEAFF
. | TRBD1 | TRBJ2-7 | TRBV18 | TGTGCCAGCTCACCCGGGACAGTGAACTCCTACGAGCAGTACTTC | CASSPGTVNSYEQYF
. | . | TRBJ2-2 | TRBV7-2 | TGTGCCAGCAGCTTAGTTTGGGACACCGGGGAGCTGTTTTTT | CASSLVWDTGELFF
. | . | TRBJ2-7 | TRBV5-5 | TGTGCCAGCAGCACGGACAACGGCTTTGGGGAGCAGTACTTC | CASSTDNGFGEQYF
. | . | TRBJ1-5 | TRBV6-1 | TGTGCCAGCAGGAGACAGGTCAATCAGCCCCAGCATTTT | CASRRQVNQPQHF
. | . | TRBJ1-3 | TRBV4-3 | TGCGCCAGCAGCCAGGTGGGGACTGGAAACACCATATATTTT | CASSQVGTGNTIYF
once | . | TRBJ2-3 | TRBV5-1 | TGCGCCAGCAGCTTGGATTTGACAGATACGCAGTATTTT | CASSLDLTDTQYF
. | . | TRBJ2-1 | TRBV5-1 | TGCGCCAGCAGCGTCGAAGGGAGAGAGTACAATGAGCAGTTCTTC | CASSVEGREYNEQFF
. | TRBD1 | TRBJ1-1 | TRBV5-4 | TGTGCCAGCAGTTCGGACAGGGTGGCCACTGAAGCTTTCTTT | CASSSDRVATEAFF
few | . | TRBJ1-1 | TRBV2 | TGTGCCAGCAGTGATCTTCAGGGGATGAGCACTGAAGCTTTCTTT | CASSDLQGMSTEAFF